This T cell receptor beta chain was recorded in a study of blood T cells in healthy people across ages. Whole-study context: Capture by template switching was about one barcoded beta molecule per two T cells. Notes on the study in general: Aged donors had fewer naive CD4+ cells and lower diversity than long-lived donors.

About this clonotype: The antigen is unknown.

Next came a second PCR, run for about 7 to 12 cycles, which used a sample-barcoded 5' primer along with a J-beta primer mix. TCRdb ran MiXCR on the 5' RACE reads and lists one entry per CDR3 protein. The sample includes some 860,000 distinct CDR3 sequences, approximately 53% seen only once; the top ten take approximately 24%. The CDR3 length is 15 residues. Germline V CDR1 and CDR2: SGHTA, FQGNSA. The chain combines TRBV7-2 with TRBJ2-1, with D perhaps matching TRBD1 (5 bases). TRBJ2-7 matches the DNA end more closely, so the J call is doubtful. The clonotype comes from a middle-aged man in good health. The sample comprised blood. The chain's CDR3 is CASSATWTPGYEQYF. In nucleotides, the CDR3 is TGTGCCAGCAGCGCAACCTGGACACCCGGCTACGAGCAGTACTTC.